This section outlines one T cell receptor beta chain sequence together with its context. The antigen is undetermined. Trimming stripped 2 bases from V and 1 base from J, with 7 bases between. CDR1 and CDR2 (germline): SGHNT, YYREEE (reference sequence). The CDR3 is made up of 15 amino acids. When samples were unsorted, tens of millions of PBMCs were used for genomic DNA. The sample belongs to a study of shared clonotypes between healthy human individuals. Overall study findings and caveats: How much donors shared clonotypes was expected to be affected by sequencing depth.

DNA input for the unsorted PBMC replicate PCRs was 250 to 350 ng, about 30,000 T cell genomes. Sequenced by immunoSEQ multiplex PCR; TCRdb stores in-frame clones only, minus some. This sample carries 450,000 to 500,000 clones, around 79% of them seen once, and the ten largest clones take approximately 12%. The TCR was taken from a woman aged 40 to 50 in good health. Some clones in this sample may be carry-over from other donors' samples. The chain employs TRBV5-4 and TRBJ2-6; D may be TRBD2 (6 bases). The material sequenced was PBMCs. CDR3 sequence reads: CASSLLASGANVLTF. Written as DNA, the CDR3 is TGTGCCAGCAGCTTACTAGCTTCTGGGGCCAACGTCCTGACTTTC.